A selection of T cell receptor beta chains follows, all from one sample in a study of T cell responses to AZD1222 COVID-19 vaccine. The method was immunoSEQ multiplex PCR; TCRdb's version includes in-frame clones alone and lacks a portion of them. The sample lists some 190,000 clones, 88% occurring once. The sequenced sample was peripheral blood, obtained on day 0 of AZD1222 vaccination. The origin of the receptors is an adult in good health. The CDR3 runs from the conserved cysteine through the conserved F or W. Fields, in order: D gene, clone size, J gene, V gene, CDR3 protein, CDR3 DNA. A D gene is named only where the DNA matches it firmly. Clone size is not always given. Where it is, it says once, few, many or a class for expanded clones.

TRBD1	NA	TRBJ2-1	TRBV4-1	CASSQDWPTGDYNEQFF	TGCGCCAGCAGCCAAGATTGGCCGACAGGGGATTACAATGAGCAGTTCTTC
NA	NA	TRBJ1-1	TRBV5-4	CASSSTAGGTEAFF	TGTGCCAGCAGCTCGACAGCCGGAGGCACTGAAGCTTTCTTT
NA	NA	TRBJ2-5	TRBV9	CASSVVEGAQETQYF	TGTGCCAGCAGCGTAGTCGAGGGTGCCCAAGAGACCCAGTACTTC
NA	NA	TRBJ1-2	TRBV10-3	CASSGEINYGYTF	TGTGCTTCATCAGGGGAGATTAACTATGGCTACACCTTC
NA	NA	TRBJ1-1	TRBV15	CATSTYRNTEAFF	TGTGCCACCAGCACATACAGGAACACTGAAGCTTTCTTT
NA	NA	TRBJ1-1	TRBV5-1	CASILGAGKANTEAFF	TGCGCCAGCATCCTCGGGGCGGGAAAGGCGAACACTGAAGCTTTCTTT
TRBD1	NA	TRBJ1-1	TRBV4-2	CASSARTGGPEAFF	TGTGCCAGCAGCGCGAGAACAGGGGGCCCTGAAGCTTTCTTT
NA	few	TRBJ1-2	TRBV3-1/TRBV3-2	CASSQANYGYTF	TGTGCCAGCAGCCAAGCTAACTATGGCTACACCTTC
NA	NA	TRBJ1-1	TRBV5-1	CASSLTSVGEAFF	TGCGCCAGCAGCTTGACTTCCGTGGGAGAAGCTTTCTTT
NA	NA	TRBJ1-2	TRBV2	CASSQDSYGYTF	TGTGCCAGCAGTCAAGACAGTTATGGCTACACCTTC
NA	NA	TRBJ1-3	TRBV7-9	CASSLAGANSGNTIYF	TGTGCCAGCAGCTTGGCAGGGGCAAACTCTGGAAACACCATATATTTT
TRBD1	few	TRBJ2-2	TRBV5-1	CASSLTGDTGELFF	TGCGCCAGCAGCTTGACAGGGGACACCGGGGAGCTGTTTTTT
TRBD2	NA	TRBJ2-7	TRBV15	CATSRLADEQYF	TGTGCCACCAGCAGACTAGCGGACGAGCAGTACTTC
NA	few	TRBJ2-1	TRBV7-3	CASSLGGLLTYNEQFF	TGTGCCAGCAGCTTGGGCGGGCTACTCACCTACAATGAGCAGTTCTTC
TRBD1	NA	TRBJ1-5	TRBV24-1	CATADRVNNQPQHF	TGTGCCACAGCCGACAGGGTCAACAATCAGCCCCAGCATTTT
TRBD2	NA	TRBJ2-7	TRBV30	CAWNEGLAGYEQYF	TGTGCCTGGAATGAGGGACTAGCGGGCTACGAGCAGTACTTC
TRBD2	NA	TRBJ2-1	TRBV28	CASSLSLAAGMNEQFF	TGTGCCAGCAGTTTATCACTAGCGGCAGGAATGAATGAGCAGTTCTTC
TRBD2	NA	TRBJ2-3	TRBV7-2	CASSVGLAGGRDTQYF	TGTGCCAGCAGCGTCGGACTAGCGGGGGGTAGAGATACGCAGTATTTT
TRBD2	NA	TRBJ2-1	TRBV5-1	CASSLRTSGDNEQFF	TGCGCCAGCAGCTTGAGGACTAGCGGAGACAATGAGCAGTTCTTC
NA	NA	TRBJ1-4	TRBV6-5	CASSRPGTEKLFF	TGTGCCAGCAGTCGTCCCGGGACAGAAAAACTGTTTTTT
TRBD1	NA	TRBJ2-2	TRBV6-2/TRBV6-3	CASSHDRTGTITGELFF	TGTGCCAGCAGTCACGACCGGACAGGGACCATCACCGGGGAGCTGTTTTTT
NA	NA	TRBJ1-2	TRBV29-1	CSVDRGGYGYTF	TGCAGCGTTGATCGGGGAGGGTATGGCTACACCTTC